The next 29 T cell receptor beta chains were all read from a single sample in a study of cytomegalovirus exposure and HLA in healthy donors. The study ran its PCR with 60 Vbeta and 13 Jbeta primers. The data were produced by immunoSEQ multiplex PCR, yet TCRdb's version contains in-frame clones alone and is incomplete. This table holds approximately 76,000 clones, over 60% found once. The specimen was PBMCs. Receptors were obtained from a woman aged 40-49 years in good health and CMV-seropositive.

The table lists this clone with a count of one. In DNA form, the CDR3 reads TGTGCCAGCAGCGAAGGGACAATCGGTAATCAGCCCCAGCATTTT. Its protein is CASSEGTIGNQPQHF. The chain couples TRBV9 to TRBJ1-5, with D maybe TRBD1 (6 bases). The V end lost 3 bases, the J end lost 4 bases, and 14 bases lay between the germline ends. The germline V gene encodes CDR1 SGDLS and CDR2 YYNGEE. The CDR3 is made up of 15 amino acids.

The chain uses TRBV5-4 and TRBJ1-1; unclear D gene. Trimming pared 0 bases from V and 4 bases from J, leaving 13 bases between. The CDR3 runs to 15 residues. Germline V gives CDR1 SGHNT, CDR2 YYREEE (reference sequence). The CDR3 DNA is TGTGCCAGCAGCTTGGTAGGCGGGGAGGGCACTGAAGCTTTCTTT. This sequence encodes CASSLVGGEGTEAFF.

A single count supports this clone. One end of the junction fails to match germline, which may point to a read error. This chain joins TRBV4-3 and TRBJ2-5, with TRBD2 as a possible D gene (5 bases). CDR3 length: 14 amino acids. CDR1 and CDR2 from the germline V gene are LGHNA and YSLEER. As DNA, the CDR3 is TGCGCCAGCAGCTCCGGACTGAACCAAGAGGCCCAGTACTTC. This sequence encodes CASSSGLNQEAQYF.

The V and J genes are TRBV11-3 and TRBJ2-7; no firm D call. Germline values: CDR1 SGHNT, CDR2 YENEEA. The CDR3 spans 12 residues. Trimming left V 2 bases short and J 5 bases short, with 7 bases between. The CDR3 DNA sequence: TGTGCCAGCAGCTTAAGCAACCACGAGCAGTACTTC. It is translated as CASSLSNHEQYF.

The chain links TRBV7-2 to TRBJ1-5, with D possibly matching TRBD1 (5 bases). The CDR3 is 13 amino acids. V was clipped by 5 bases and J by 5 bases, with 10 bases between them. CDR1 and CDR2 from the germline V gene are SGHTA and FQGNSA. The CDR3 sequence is CASSERQHQPQHF. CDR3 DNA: TGTGCCAGCAGCGAGAGACAGCATCAGCCCCAGCATTTT.

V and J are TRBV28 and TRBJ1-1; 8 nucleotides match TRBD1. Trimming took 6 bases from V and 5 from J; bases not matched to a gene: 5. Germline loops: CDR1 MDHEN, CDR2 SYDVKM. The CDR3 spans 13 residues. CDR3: CASSSQGETEAFF. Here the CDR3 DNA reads TGTGCCAGCAGCTCACAGGGGGAGACTGAAGCTTTCTTT.

The CDR3 spells CASRRTSHDEQFF. In nucleotides, the CDR3 is TGTGCCAGCAGGAGAACTAGTCACGATGAGCAGTTCTTC. The V gene is TRBV28, the J gene TRBJ2-1, with D tentatively TRBD2 (5 bases). This CDR3 spans 13 amino acids. The V gene lost 6 bases and the J gene lost 8 bases, with 14 bases spanning the gap. Per the germline V gene, CDR1 is MDHEN and CDR2 is SYDVKM.

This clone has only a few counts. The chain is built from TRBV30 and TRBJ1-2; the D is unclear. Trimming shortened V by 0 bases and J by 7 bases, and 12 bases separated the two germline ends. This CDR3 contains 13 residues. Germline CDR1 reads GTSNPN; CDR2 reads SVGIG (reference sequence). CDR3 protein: CAWSVRGYSGYTF. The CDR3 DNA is TGTGCCTGGAGTGTACGAGGGTACAGTGGCTACACCTTC.

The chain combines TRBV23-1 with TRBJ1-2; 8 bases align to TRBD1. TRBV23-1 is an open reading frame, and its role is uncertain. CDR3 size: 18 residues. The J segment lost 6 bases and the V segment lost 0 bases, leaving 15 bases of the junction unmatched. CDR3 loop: CASSQSISLPGGCDGYTF. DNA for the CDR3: TGCGCCAGCAGTCAATCGATTTCCCTTCCAGGGGGCTGCGATGGCTACACCTTC.

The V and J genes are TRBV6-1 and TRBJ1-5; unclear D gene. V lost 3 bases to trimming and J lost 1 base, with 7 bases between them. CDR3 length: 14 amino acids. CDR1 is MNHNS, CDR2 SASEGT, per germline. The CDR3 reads CASSDRWSNQPQHF. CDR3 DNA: TGTGCCAGCAGTGACAGGTGGAGCAATCAGCCCCAGCATTTT.

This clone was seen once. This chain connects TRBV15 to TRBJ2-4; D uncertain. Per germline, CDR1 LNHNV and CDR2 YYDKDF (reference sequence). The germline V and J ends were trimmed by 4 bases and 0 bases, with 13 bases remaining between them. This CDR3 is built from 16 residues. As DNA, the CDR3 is TGTGCCACCAGCACAAAAATAGCTTTAGCCAAAAACATTCAGTACTTC. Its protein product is CATSTKIALAKNIQYF.

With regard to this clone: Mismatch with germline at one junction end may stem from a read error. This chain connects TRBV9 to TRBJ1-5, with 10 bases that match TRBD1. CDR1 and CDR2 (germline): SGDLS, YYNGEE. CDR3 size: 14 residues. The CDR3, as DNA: TGTGCCAACAGCTTGACAGGGGGCTTCCAGCCCCAGCATTTT. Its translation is CANSLTGGFQPQHF.

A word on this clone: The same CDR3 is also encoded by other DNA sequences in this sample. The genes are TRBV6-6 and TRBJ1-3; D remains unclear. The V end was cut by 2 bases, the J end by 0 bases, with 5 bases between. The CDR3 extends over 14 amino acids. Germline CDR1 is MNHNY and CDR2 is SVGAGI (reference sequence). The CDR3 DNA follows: TGTGCCAGCAGTTACGGCAGCTCTGGAAACACCATATATTTT. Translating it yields CASSYGSSGNTIYF.

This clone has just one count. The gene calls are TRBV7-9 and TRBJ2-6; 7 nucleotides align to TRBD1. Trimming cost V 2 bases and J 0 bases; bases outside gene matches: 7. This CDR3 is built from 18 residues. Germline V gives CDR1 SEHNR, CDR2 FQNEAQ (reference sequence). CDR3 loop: CASSLFGTVSSGANVLTF. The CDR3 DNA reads TGTGCCAGCAGCTTATTCGGGACAGTAAGCTCTGGGGCCAACGTCCTGACTTTC.

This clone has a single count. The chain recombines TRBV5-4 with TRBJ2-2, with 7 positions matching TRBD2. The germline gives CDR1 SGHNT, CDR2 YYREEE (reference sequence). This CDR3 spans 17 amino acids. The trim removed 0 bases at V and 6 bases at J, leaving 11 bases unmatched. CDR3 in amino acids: CASSLVGRGGSAGELFF. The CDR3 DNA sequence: TGTGCCAGCAGCTTGGTGGGCCGCGGGGGTTCGGCCGGGGAGCTGTTTTTT.

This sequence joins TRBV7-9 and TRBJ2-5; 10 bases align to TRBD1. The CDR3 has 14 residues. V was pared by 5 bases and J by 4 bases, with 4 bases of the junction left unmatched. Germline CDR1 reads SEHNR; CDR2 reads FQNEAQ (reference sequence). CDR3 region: CASSKGQGPETQYF. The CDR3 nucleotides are TGTGCCAGCAGCAAGGGACAGGGGCCAGAGACCCAGTACTTC. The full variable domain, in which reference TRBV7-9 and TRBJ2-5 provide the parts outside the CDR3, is DTGVSQNPRHKITKRGQNVTFRCDPISEHNRLYWYRQTLGQGPEFLTYFQNEAQLEKSRLLSDRFSAERPKGSFSTLEIQRTEQGDSAMYLCASSKGQGPETQYFGPGTRLLVL.

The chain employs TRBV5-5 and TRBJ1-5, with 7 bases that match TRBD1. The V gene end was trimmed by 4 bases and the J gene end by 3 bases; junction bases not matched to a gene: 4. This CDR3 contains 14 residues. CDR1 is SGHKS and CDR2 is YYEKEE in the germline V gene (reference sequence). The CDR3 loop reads CASSKGQYNQPQHF. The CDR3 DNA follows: TGTGCCAGCAGCAAGGGACAGTACAATCAGCCCCAGCATTTT.

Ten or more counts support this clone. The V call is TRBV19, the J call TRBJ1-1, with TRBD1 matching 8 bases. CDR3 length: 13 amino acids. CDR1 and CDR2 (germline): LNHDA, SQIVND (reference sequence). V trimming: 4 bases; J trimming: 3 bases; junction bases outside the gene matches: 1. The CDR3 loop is CASSNRGYTEAFF. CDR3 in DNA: TGTGCCAGTAGTAACAGGGGGTACACTGAAGCTTTCTTT.

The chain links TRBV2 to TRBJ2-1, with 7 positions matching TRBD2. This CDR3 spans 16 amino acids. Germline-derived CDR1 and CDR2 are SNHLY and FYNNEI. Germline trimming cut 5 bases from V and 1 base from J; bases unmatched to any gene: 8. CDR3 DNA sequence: TGTGCCAGCAGTAGGGCTAGGCGGGGGTCCTACAATGAGCAGTTCTTC. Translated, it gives CASSRARRGSYNEQFF.

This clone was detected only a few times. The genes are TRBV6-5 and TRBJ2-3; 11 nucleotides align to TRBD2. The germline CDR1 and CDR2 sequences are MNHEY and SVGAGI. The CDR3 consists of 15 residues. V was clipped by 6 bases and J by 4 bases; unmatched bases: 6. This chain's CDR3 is CASRLAGGVSDTQYF. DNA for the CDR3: TGTGCCAGCAGATTAGCGGGAGGGGTATCAGATACGCAGTATTTT.

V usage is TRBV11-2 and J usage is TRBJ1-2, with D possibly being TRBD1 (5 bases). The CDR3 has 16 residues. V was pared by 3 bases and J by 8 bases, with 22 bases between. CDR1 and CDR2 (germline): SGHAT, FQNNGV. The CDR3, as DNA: TGTGCCAGCAGCTTGTCCCGGGGGGGGACTTATGGAGGCTACACCTTC. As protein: CASSLSRGGTYGGYTF.

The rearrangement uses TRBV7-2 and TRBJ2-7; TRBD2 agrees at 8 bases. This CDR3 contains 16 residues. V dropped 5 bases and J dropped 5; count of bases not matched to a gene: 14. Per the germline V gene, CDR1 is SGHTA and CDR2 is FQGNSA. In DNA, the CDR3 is TGTGCCAGCAGCCTGGCAGGGACTAGTAAGAACCACGAGCAGTACTTC. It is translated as CASSLAGTSKNHEQYF.

The CDR3 is CASSEQGYTGELFF. CDR3 in DNA: TGTGCCAGCAGCGAACAGGGGTACACCGGGGAGCTGTTTTTT. The V call is TRBV7-2, the J call TRBJ2-2; 7 bases fit TRBD1. Germline assignment: CDR1 SGHTA and CDR2 FQGNSA. The CDR3 has 14 amino acids. Trimming cost V 5 bases and J 3 bases; bases outside gene matches: 3.

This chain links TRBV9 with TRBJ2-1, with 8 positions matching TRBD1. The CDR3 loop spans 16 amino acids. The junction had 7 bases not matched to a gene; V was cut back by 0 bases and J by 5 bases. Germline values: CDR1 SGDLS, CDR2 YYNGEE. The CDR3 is CASSVAPTGVNNEQFF. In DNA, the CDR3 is TGTGCCAGCAGCGTAGCCCCGACAGGGGTCAACAATGAGCAGTTCTTC. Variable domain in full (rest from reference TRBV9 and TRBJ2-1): DSGVTQTPKHLITATGQRVTLRCSPRSGDLSVYWYQQSLDQGLQFLIQYYNGEERAKGNILERFSAQQFPDLHSELNLSSLELGDSALYFCASSVAPTGVNNEQFFGPGTRLTVL.

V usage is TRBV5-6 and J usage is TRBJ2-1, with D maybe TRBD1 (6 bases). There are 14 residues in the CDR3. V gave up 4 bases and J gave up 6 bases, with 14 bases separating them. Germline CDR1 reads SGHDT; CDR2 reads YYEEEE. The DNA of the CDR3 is TGTGCCAGCAGCCGGGACACCGAGGGCAATGAGCAGTTCTTC. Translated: CASSRDTEGNEQFF.

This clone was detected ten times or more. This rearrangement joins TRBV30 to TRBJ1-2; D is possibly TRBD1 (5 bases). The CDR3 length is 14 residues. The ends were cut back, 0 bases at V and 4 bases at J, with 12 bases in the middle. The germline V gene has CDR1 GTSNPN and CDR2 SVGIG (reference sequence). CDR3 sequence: CAWSVGGTGYGYTF. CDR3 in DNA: TGTGCCTGGAGTGTTGGGGGGACGGGCTATGGCTACACCTTC.

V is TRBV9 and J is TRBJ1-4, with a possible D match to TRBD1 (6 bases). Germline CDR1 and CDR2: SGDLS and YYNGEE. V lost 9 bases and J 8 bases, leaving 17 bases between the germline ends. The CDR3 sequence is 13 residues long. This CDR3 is CAILPGRGEKLFF. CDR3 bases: TGTGCCATACTGCCGGGCAGGGGAGAAAAACTGTTTTTT.

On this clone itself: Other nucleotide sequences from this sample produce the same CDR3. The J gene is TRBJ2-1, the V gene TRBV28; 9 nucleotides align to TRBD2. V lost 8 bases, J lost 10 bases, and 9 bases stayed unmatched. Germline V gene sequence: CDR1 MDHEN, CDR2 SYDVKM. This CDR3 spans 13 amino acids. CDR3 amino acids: CASLSGSYREQFF. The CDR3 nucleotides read TGTGCCAGCCTTAGCGGGAGTTACCGGGAGCAGTTCTTC.

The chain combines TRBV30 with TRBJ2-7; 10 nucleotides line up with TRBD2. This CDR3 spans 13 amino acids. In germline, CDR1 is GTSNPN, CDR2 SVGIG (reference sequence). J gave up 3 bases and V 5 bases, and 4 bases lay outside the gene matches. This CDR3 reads CAWAGLADYEQYF. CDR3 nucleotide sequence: TGTGCCTGGGCTGGACTAGCGGACTACGAGCAGTACTTC.